This passage covers 8 T cell receptor beta chains from one sample sequenced in a study of T-cell memory formation after mild COVID-19. TCRdb used MiXCR to reprocess the 5' RACE reads, holding one entry per CDR3 protein. The sample records about 190,000 distinct CDR3 sequences, about a sixth being singletons. Sequenced: PBMCs or a T cell subset sorted from them (not recorded which). The receptors come from an adult woman who had mild COVID-19 (a few samples of this study predate the infection). Cell type and time point are not known.

This clonotype was counted only a few times. The chain is built from TRBV9 and TRBJ2-1, with a weak D call TRBD1 (6 bases). Germline CDR1 is SGDLS and CDR2 is YYNGEE. Deletions cut 2 bases from V and 7 bases from J, with 13 bases between. The CDR3 is 14 amino acids. CDR3 sequence (DNA): TGTGCCAGCAGCGTGGGGGCAGGGTATAATGAGCAGTTCTTC. Translation gives CASSVGAGYNEQFF.

This chain joins TRBV6-2 or TRBV6-3 and TRBJ2-1; 8 bases agree with TRBD2. With 6 bases clipped from V and 4 bases from J, the junction kept 5 bases outside the gene matches. This CDR3 is 14 amino acids long. Germline CDR1 reads MNHEY; CDR2 reads SVGEGT. The CDR3 bases are TGTGCCAGCAGCAATGAGCGGGAGTACAATGAGCAGTTCTTC. Translated: CASSNEREYNEQFF.

The J gene is TRBJ2-7, the V gene TRBV18, with D tentatively TRBD1 (5 bases). Trimming cost V 0 bases and J 1 base, with 10 bases left between them. The CDR3 loop spans 15 amino acids. Germline CDR1 KGHSH, CDR2 LQKENI. CDR3 in DNA: TGTGCCAGCTCACCACCAGGGGTCAGATCCTACGAGCAGTACTTC. It encodes CASSPPGVRSYEQYF.

The chain recombines TRBV6-6 with TRBJ1-4; D may be TRBD1 (5 bases). The CDR3 has 14 residues. Germline V lookup: CDR1 MNHNY, CDR2 SVGAGI (reference sequence). Trimming removed 0 bases at V and 13 bases at J, with 15 bases between. CDR3 amino acids: CASSYSSGGRSLFF. In DNA form, the CDR3 reads TGTGCCAGCAGTTACTCGAGTGGGGGACGTTCACTGTTTTTT.

The chain links TRBV4-2 to TRBJ2-2, with 8 positions matching TRBD2. V was clipped by 5 bases and J by 3 bases; unmatched bases: 5. The CDR3 is 15 residues long. From germline, CDR1 is LGHNA and CDR2 YNFKEQ. This chain's CDR3 is CASSLAGYDTGELFF. For the CDR3, the DNA is TGTGCCAGCAGCTTAGCGGGATATGACACCGGGGAGCTGTTTTTT.

This clonotype was seen only a few times. The chain has TRBV5-5 and TRBJ1-1; D call uncertain. From germline, CDR1 is SGHKS and CDR2 YYEKEE (reference sequence). Deletions cut 1 base from V and 3 bases from J, with 13 bases between. This CDR3 is 15 amino acids long. CDR3 sequence (DNA): TGTGCCAGCAGCTTGACGCCAGCTAGGCACACTGAAGCTTTCTTT. Translation gives CASSLTPARHTEAFF.

In its sample, this clonotype was seen a few times. This chain connects TRBV6-2 or TRBV6-3 to TRBJ1-1; the D gene is possibly TRBD1 (6 bases). Germline V gives CDR1 MNHEY, CDR2 SVGEGT. The length of the CDR3 is 14 residues. V lost 8 bases and J 3 bases, leaving 16 bases between the germline ends. CDR3: CASGQMGADTEAFF. Written as DNA, the CDR3 is TGTGCCAGCGGACAAATGGGGGCCGACACTGAAGCTTTCTTT.

This clonotype was recorded a few times. The chain links TRBV20-1 to TRBJ2-7, with 8 positions matching TRBD2. The germline V gene has CDR1 DFQATT and CDR2 SNEGSKA (reference sequence). The ends lost 3 bases at V and 6 bases at J; junction bases unmatched: 4. This CDR3 is 12 amino acids long. The CDR3 nucleotides are TGCAGTGCTAGGCGGGAGGAGGGCGAGCAGTACTTC. Its protein product is CSARREEGEQYF.